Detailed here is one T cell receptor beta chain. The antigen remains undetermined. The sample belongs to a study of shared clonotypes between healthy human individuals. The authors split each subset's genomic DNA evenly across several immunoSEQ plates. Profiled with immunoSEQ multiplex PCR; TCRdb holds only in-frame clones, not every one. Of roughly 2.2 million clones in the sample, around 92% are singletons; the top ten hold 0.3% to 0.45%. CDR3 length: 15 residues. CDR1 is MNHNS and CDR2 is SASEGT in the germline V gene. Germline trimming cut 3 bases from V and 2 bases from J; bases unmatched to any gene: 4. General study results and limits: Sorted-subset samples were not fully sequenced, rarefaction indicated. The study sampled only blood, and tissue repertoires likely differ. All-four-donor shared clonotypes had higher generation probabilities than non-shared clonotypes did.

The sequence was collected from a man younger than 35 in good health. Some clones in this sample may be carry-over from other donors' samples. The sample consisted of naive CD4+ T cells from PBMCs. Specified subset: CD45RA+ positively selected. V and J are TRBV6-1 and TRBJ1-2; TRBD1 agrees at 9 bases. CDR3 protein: CASSDRDRANYGYTF. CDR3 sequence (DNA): TGTGCCAGCAGTGACAGGGACAGGGCCAACTATGGCTACACCTTC.